This T cell receptor (beta chain) was identified during a study of blood T cell repertoires in COVID-19 (dated by TCRdb to 2020 to 2021). About the study as a whole: Samples covering the acute and convalescent phases of COVID-19 were provided by collaborators in the United States, Italy and Spain. Sample metadata almost always included a de-identified subject ID, COVID-19 status, age in years and sex. Deeply sampled blood TCRbeta repertoires from subjects exposed to, actively infected with, or recovered from COVID-19 were included in the dataset. Samples were obtained from the ongoing ImmuneRACE study (first 160 participants) and from 1,000 to 1,500 subjects provided by 6 global collaborators. The prospective study material was composed of cDNA or gDNA derived from T cells, B-cell-depleted T cells, or PBMCs. A freely available public database, intended as a resource for researchers studying the immune response to SARS-CoV-2, is where the repertoires were released. HLA class I and class II types, where available, came from metadata supplied by the sample provider rather than from assay-based typing.

Including the terminal cysteine and phenylalanine, the CDR3 comprises 15 residues. Only the CDR3 part of the read is kept: 45 bases, read in frame from the first base. TCRbeta CDR3 regions were amplified from genomic DNA using the immunoSEQ Assay, a bias-controlled multiplex PCR. Turning to the authors' computational methods: The number of nucleated cells in each sample was estimated by amplification of reference gene primers within the assay. Sequence reads were collapsed and filtered to measure the absolute abundance of every unique TCRbeta CDR3 rearrangement. For each sample, productive Simpson clonality was calculated as the square root of Simpson's diversity index over productive rearrangements. In TCRdb, the immuneACCESS table is reduced to in-frame sequences with V and J assigned. These tables do not hold every clone; where another copy was compared, an unresolved V gene accounts for under half, and the others remain unexplained. V and J calls and clone size are copied from that table; D and trimming were computed from the DNA. Recorded for this sample are more than 200,000 clones; 70% to 85% of them occurred a single time. 1.5% to 2% of the sample belongs to the ten largest clones.

General conclusions and limits of the study: The quantity of clinical and demographic metadata differed by source and by participant and was supplied without curation.

Enrolling through a virtual design, the prospective study's participants ranged in age from about 18 to 89 years and lived across about two dozen United States geographic areas. To assign participants to cohorts, the prospective study relied on clinical history that participants themselves reported in a screening survey and a study questionnaire. Recovered participants in ImmuneRACE Cohort 3 were defined as having two consecutive negative NP/OP PCR tests, clearance from a healthcare professional, or resolution of symptoms. Mobile phlebotomists in the prospective study collected whole blood, serum and a nasopharyngeal or oropharyngeal swab from every participant. Over an approximately 2-month period, participants in the prospective study had the option of providing additional blood draws and questionnaires. Before DNA extraction, prospective study blood samples were shipped either frozen or at room temperature.

Remarks on this clone: There is no known antigen for this receptor. Within one base of it there is no much larger clone, and no base qualities were kept.

The origin of this receptor is a man aged 55 to 70 who had recovered from COVID-19. The sequencing sample was made of PBMCs or T cells enriched from blood (not recorded which). This receptor chain uses TRBV21-1 and TRBJ2-3; the table names TRBD1, a call not compared with the DNA. TRBV21-1 is flagged as a pseudogene. The nucleotide sequence is given as TGTGCCAGCAGCAATACAGGGGGCGCGACGGATACGCAGTATTTT. The translation is CASSNTGGATDTQYF.